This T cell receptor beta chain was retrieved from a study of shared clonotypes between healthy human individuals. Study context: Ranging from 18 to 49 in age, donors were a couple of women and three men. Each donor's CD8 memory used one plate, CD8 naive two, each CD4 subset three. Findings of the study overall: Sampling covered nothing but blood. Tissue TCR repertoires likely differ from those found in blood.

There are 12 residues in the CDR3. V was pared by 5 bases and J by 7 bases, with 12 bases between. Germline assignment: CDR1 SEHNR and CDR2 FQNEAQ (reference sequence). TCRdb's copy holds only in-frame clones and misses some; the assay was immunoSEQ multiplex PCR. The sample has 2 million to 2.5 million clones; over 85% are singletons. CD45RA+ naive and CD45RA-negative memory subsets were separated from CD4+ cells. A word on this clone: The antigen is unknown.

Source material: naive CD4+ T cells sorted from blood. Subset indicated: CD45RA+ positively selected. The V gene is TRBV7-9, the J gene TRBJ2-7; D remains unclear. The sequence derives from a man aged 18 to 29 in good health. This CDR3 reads CASSPDVAEQYF. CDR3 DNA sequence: TGTGCCAGCAGCCCAGACGTGGCTGAGCAGTACTTC.